Sequencing of this T cell receptor (beta chain) was carried out in a study of cytomegalovirus exposure and HLA in healthy donors. Germline V gene lookup returns CDR1 SGHTA and CDR2 FQGNSA. This CDR3 spans 15 amino acids. The ends lost 2 bases at V and 9 bases at J; junction bases unmatched: 4. A multiplex PCR was run with 60 Vbeta primers and 13 Jbeta primers. Sequencing was performed with immunoSEQ multiplex PCR; in TCRdb, only in-frame clones are kept and a portion is missing. The sample has approximately 150,000 clones; approximately 73% are singletons. Source material: PBMCs. This chain joins TRBV7-2 and TRBJ2-1; TRBD2 matches 13 bases. The clonotype comes from a man aged 25-45 years in good health and CMV-seropositive. In DNA, the CDR3 is TGTGCCAGCAGCTTAAGGACTAGCGGGAGTTTTGAGCAGTTCTTC. Translation gives CASSLRTSGSFEQFF.